Following are 29 T cell receptor beta chains from one sample sequenced in a study of CD8 T cells in Susac syndrome. Reverse transcription of about 0.5 to 1 ug RNA was carried out with random hexamers. TCRdb analysed the immunoSEQ multiplex PCR reads with MiXCR anew, one entry per CDR3 protein. The sample contains fewer than 85,000 distinct CDR3 sequences, 95% of which appear only once. The specimen sequenced was CD8+ T cells from PBMCs. All receptors come from a human donor with Susac syndrome.

V gene TRBV5-1 combines with J gene TRBJ1-2; no firm D call. The CDR3 sequence is 15 residues long. Between the trimmed V and J ends, which lost 1 base and 5 bases, there was a span of 15 bases. CDR1 SGHRS and CDR2 YFSETQ come from the germline V gene. CDR3 DNA sequence: TGCGCCAGCAGCTTGACCGAGAGCGATTTTTATGGCTACACCTTC. It codes for CASSLTESDFYGYTF.

This sequence joins TRBV12-3 or TRBV12-4 and TRBJ1-1, with a possible D match to TRBD1 (5 bases). The germline V and J ends were trimmed by 6 bases and 1 base, with 12 bases remaining between them. CDR3 length equals 14 residues. CDR3 sequence reads: CASRPGHENTEAFF. DNA of the CDR3: TGTGCCAGCAGACCTGGACACGAGAACACTGAAGCTTTCTTT.

The chain has TRBV20-1 and TRBJ1-1, with D hard to call. Germline CDR1 and CDR2: DFQATT and SNEGSKA (reference sequence). The CDR3 has 14 amino acids. V was shortened by 1 base and J by 6 bases, with 15 bases between the two germline ends. CDR3 amino acids: CSARGPPWASEAFF. The CDR3 nucleotides read TGCAGTGCTAGAGGGCCTCCCTGGGCCTCTGAAGCTTTCTTT.

V usage is TRBV7-2 and J usage is TRBJ2-7, with 10 bases fitting TRBD2. CDR1 SGHTA and CDR2 FQGNSA come from the germline V gene. V lost 5 bases and J lost 2; bases outside the gene matches: 3. This CDR3 spans 14 amino acids. The CDR3 spells CASSPTSGAYEQYF. In nucleotides, the CDR3 is TGTGCCAGCAGCCCTACTAGCGGGGCCTACGAGCAGTACTTC.

The chain is built from TRBV27 and TRBJ2-1, with TRBD2 matching 7 bases. The CDR3 is made up of 15 amino acids. Losses at the gene ends were 0 bases for V and 4 bases for J; bases not matched to a gene: 3. Germline CDR1 MNHEY, CDR2 SMNVEV (reference sequence). The CDR3 here is CASSLSSGPYNEQFF. The CDR3, as DNA: TGTGCCAGCAGTTTATCTAGCGGGCCTTACAATGAGCAGTTCTTC.

The rearrangement links TRBV6-2 or TRBV6-3 to TRBJ2-3; D is ambiguous. The V end was cut by 6 bases, the J end by 7 bases, with 8 bases between. The CDR3 contains 11 residues. Germline V gene data show CDR1 as MNHEY and CDR2 as SVGEGT. The chain's CDR3 is CASSLGNTQYF. The CDR3 region has the DNA TGTGCCAGCAGCCTGGGGAATACGCAGTATTTT.

The CDR3 spells CASSASGTGQETQYF. The CDR3 DNA follows: TGTGCCAGCAGCGCGTCCGGGACAGGGCAAGAGACCCAGTACTTC. The V call is TRBV9, the J call TRBJ2-5; TRBD1 agrees at 9 bases. Germline V gene data show CDR1 as SGDLS and CDR2 as YYNGEE. Trimming at V came to 3 bases and at J to 2 bases, leaving 5 bases not matched to a gene. The CDR3 is 15 residues long.

The genes are TRBV20-1 and TRBJ2-2; 8 bases map to TRBD2. V lost 0 bases to trimming and J lost 4 bases; unmatched junction nucleotides: 4. The CDR3 extends over 15 amino acids. The germline V gene encodes CDR1 DFQATT and CDR2 SNEGSKA (reference sequence). CDR3 DNA sequence: TGCAGTGCTAGAGATACTAGCGGAACCACCGGGGAGCTGTTTTTT. Its translation is CSARDTSGTTGELFF.

The chain recombines TRBV5-6 with TRBJ1-2; D is possibly TRBD1 (6 bases). This CDR3 has 12 residues. V was clipped by 2 bases and J by 6 bases, with 8 bases between them. In germline, CDR1 is SGHDT, CDR2 YYEEEE. CDR3 nucleotide sequence: TGTGCCAGCAGCTTAGGGGGAGATGGCTACACCTTC. As protein: CASSLGGDGYTF.

This chain connects TRBV4-1 to TRBJ2-5, with TRBD1 matching over 7 bases. The CDR3 spans 15 residues. J was trimmed by 5 bases and V by 0 bases; bases with no gene match: 6. The germline CDR1 and CDR2 sequences are MGHRA and YSYEKL. The CDR3 reads CASSQEGRGWETQYF. CDR3 bases: TGCGCCAGCAGCCAAGAAGGCAGGGGGTGGGAGACCCAGTACTTC.

J is TRBJ1-5 and V is TRBV12-3 or TRBV12-4; D is undetermined. The CDR3 runs to 14 residues. V lost 7 bases and J 4 bases, leaving 14 bases between the germline ends. The CDR3 sequence: CASTSGGSNQPQHF. In DNA, the CDR3 is TGTGCCAGCACCTCCGGTGGTTCAAATCAGCCCCAGCATTTT.

The V and J genes are TRBV20-1 and TRBJ2-7, with no clear D. Germline loops: CDR1 DFQATT, CDR2 SNEGSKA (reference sequence). CDR3 size: 15 residues. V was trimmed by 0 bases and J by 3 bases, leaving 15 bases between them. DNA of the CDR3: TGCAGTGCTAGAGATCTGCGCTCCTTTCACTACGAGCAGTACTTC. It translates to CSARDLRSFHYEQYF.

This chain joins TRBV30 and TRBJ1-1; no clear D. Germline CDR1 and CDR2: GTSNPN and SVGIG (reference sequence). The germline V and J ends were trimmed by 0 bases and 3 bases, with 17 bases remaining between them. CDR3 size: 16 residues. The CDR3 reads CAWSVGLHGDDTEAFF. The CDR3 DNA reads TGTGCCTGGAGTGTAGGGCTCCACGGGGATGACACTGAAGCTTTCTTT.

The gene calls are TRBV5-4 and TRBJ1-1; 9 positions match TRBD1. Germline lookup yields CDR1 SGHNT and CDR2 YYREEE (reference sequence). The CDR3 consists of 15 residues. With 4 bases clipped from V and 2 bases from J, the junction kept 6 bases outside the gene matches. In nucleotides, the CDR3 is TGTGCCAGCAGCCCGAGGACAGGGGCTAACACTGAAGCTTTCTTT. It codes for CASSPRTGANTEAFF. Supplemented by reference TRBV5-4 and TRBJ1-1, the full variable domain reads ETGVTQSPTHLIKTRGQQVTLRCSSQSGHNTVSWYQQALGQGPQFIFQYYREEENGRGNFPPRFSGLQFPNYSSELNVNALELDDSALYLCASSPRTGANTEAFFGQGTRLTVV.

V and J are TRBV12-3 or TRBV12-4 and TRBJ2-3; the match to TRBD2 covers 12 bases. V was clipped by 6 bases and J by 5 bases; unmatched bases: 9. The CDR3 spans 16 residues. Written as DNA, the CDR3 is TGTGCCAGCAGGAAAACCATGGGACTAGCGGGAGATACGCAGTATTTT. It specifies CASRKTMGLAGDTQYF.

The chain is built from TRBV24-1 and TRBJ2-7; TRBD1 might be the D (5 bases). There are 15 residues in the CDR3. Germline V gene sequence: CDR1 KGHDR, CDR2 SFDVKD. The V end lost 0 bases, the J end lost 2 bases, and 10 bases lay between the germline ends. The CDR3 loop reads CATSDLPGRAYEQYF. The CDR3 nucleotides read TGTGCCACCAGTGATTTGCCAGGGCGTGCCTACGAGCAGTACTTC.

The rearrangement joins TRBV12-3 or TRBV12-4 to TRBJ2-7; D not certain. This CDR3 contains 11 residues. The ends were cut back, 3 bases at V and 5 bases at J, with 5 bases in the middle. For the CDR3, the DNA is TGTGCCAGCAGTTTTCAGGACGAGCAGTACTTC. Protein product: CASSFQDEQYF.

The rearrangement links TRBV9 to TRBJ2-7; 8 nucleotides line up with TRBD2. Germline V gene lookup returns CDR1 SGDLS and CDR2 YYNGEE. V was clipped by 3 bases and J by 2 bases; unmatched bases: 10. The CDR3 is 16 amino acids. CDR3 protein: CASSESIAGNPYEQYF. CDR3 DNA: TGTGCCAGCAGCGAATCAATAGCGGGAAACCCCTACGAGCAGTACTTC.

The chain joins TRBV4-1 to TRBJ2-7, with a possible D match to TRBD2 (6 bases). CDR1 and CDR2 (germline): MGHRA, YSYEKL. The CDR3 runs to 15 residues. Trimming pared 4 bases from V and 1 base from J, leaving 14 bases between. CDR3 DNA: TGCGCCAGCAGCCCCTGGGCCCGGGGGTCCTACGAGCAGTACTTC. The encoded protein is CASSPWARGSYEQYF.

This clonotype was seen a single time. V is TRBV12-5 and J is TRBJ1-1, with no clear D. There are 13 residues in the CDR3. V was trimmed by 6 bases and J by 4 bases, leaving 12 bases between them. CDR1 is LGHNT, CDR2 FRNRAP, per germline. The CDR3: CASGLNLGTEAFF. CDR3 sequence (DNA): TGTGCTAGTGGCCTTAATCTAGGCACTGAAGCTTTCTTT. The complete variable domain, with remaining parts taken from reference TRBV12-5 and TRBJ1-1, reads DARVTQTPRHKVTEMGQEVTMRCQPILGHNTVFWYRQTMMQGLELLAYFRNRAPLDDSGMPKDRFSAEMPDATLATLKIQPSEPRDSAVYFCASGLNLGTEAFFGQGTRLTVV.

The chain is built from TRBV6-1 and TRBJ2-1; perhaps TRBD2 as D (5 bases). V gave up 2 bases and J gave up 4 bases, with 12 bases separating them. This CDR3 is 15 amino acids long. Per germline, CDR1 MNHNS and CDR2 SASEGT. In DNA, the CDR3 is TGTGCCAGCAGTGAACTGGCGGGCATATACAATGAGCAGTTCTTC. Translation: CASSELAGIYNEQFF.

This sequence joins TRBV5-1 and TRBJ2-1; a possible D gene is TRBD2 (6 bases). Germline V gene data show CDR1 as SGHRS and CDR2 as YFSETQ. The CDR3 totals 14 residues. The germline V and J ends were trimmed by 0 bases and 7 bases, with 11 bases remaining between them. The DNA for the CDR3 is TGCGCCAGCAGCTTGGCCCGACTAGATAATGAGCAGTTCTTC. Its protein product is CASSLARLDNEQFF.

The V call is TRBV20-1, the J call TRBJ2-1; tentatively, D is TRBD2 (7 bases). Germline V gene sequence: CDR1 DFQATT, CDR2 SNEGSKA (reference sequence). V shed 3 bases and J shed 7 bases, with 16 bases lying between them. There are 14 residues in the CDR3. CDR3 protein: CSARLAGAKNEQFF. Here the CDR3 DNA reads TGCAGTGCTAGGTTGGCGGGGGCCAAGAATGAGCAGTTCTTC.

The J gene is TRBJ1-2, the V gene TRBV14; a weak D match, TRBD1 (6 bases). The CDR3 spans 15 residues. Germline V gives CDR1 SGHDN, CDR2 FVKESK. V shed 3 bases and J shed 5 bases, with 16 bases lying between them. This chain's CDR3 is CASSHGQGSWYGYTF. CDR3 DNA: TGTGCCAGCAGCCATGGGCAGGGGAGTTGGTATGGCTACACCTTC. The entire variable domain, with the rest obtained from reference TRBV14 and TRBJ1-2, is as follows: EAGVTQFPSHSVIEKGQTVTLRCDPISGHDNLYWYRRVMGKEIKFLLHFVKESKQDESGMPNNRFLAERTGGTYSTLKVQPAELEDSGVYFCASSHGQGSWYGYTFGSGTRLTVV.

The chain carries TRBV24-1 and TRBJ2-6, with D hard to call. The CDR3 consists of 18 residues. V shed 6 bases and J shed 0 bases, with 17 bases lying between them. Looked up from germline, CDR1 is KGHDR and CDR2 is SFDVKD. CDR3 region: CATSPGRTTISGANVLTF. The DNA of the CDR3 is TGTGCCACCAGTCCAGGACGGACGACAATCTCTGGGGCCAACGTCCTGACTTTC.

In this sample, this clonotype turned up a few times. This chain connects TRBV15 to TRBJ2-7; 10 bases match TRBD2. This CDR3 contains 15 residues. Germline V gene sequence: CDR1 LNHNV, CDR2 YYDKDF (reference sequence). With V trimmed by 3 bases and J by 1 base, 3 bases remained unmatched. CDR3 sequence: CATSSKLAGSYEQYF. Written as DNA, the CDR3 is TGTGCCACCAGCAGCAAACTAGCGGGATCCTACGAGCAGTACTTC.

The rearrangement joins TRBV29-1 to TRBJ1-1, with D hard to call. V lost 6 bases to trimming and J lost 6 bases, with 14 bases between them. CDR1 is SQVTM and CDR2 is ANQGSEA in the germline V gene. The CDR3 runs 12 residues. The CDR3 DNA reads as TGCAGCGTCCCCGCGGGGTCGGCTGAAGCTTTCTTT. As protein: CSVPAGSAEAFF.

The genes are TRBV7-3 and TRBJ2-1; 13 bases are shared with TRBD2. This CDR3 is built from 15 residues. After removal of 3 bases from V and 7 bases from J, the junction contained 3 bases not matched to a gene. Looked up from germline, CDR1 is SGHTA and CDR2 is FQGTGA. In nucleotides, the CDR3 is TGTGCCAGCAGCTTGACTAGCGGGAGGATGAATGAGCAGTTCTTC. Amino acids: CASSLTSGRMNEQFF. The complete variable domain, with remaining parts taken from reference TRBV7-3 and TRBJ2-1, reads GAGVSQTPSNKVTEKGKYVELRCDPISGHTALYWYRQSLGQGPEFLIYFQGTGAADDSGLPNDRFFAVRPEGSVSTLKIQRTERGDSAVYLCASSLTSGRMNEQFFGPGTRLTVL.

The chain links TRBV18 to TRBJ2-2, with 10 bases identical to TRBD1. Germline CDR1 is KGHSH and CDR2 is LQKENI. This CDR3 is 14 amino acids long. J gave up 5 bases and V 8 bases, and 5 bases lay outside the gene matches. The CDR3 DNA reads as TGTGCCAGCGCCGACAGGGGGCTTACCGGGGAGCTGTTTTTT. Protein sequence: CASADRGLTGELFF. Supplemented by reference TRBV18 and TRBJ2-2, the full variable domain reads NAGVMQNPRHLVRRRGQEARLRCSPMKGHSHVYWYRQLPEEGLKFMVYLQKENIIDESGMPKERFSAEFPKEGPSILRIQQVVRGDSAAYFCASADRGLTGELFFGEGSRLTVL.